This T cell receptor beta chain was identified during a study of T-cell memory formation after mild COVID-19 (dated by TCRdb to the early 2020s). For the wider study: Most TCR sequence clusters were specific to one of the two donors. T-cell clones expanding and contracting after mild COVID-19 in two donors were tracked by longitudinal TCRalpha and TCRbeta repertoire sequencing. The cohort comprised two young, previously healthy adult volunteers, one female and one male. What the study reported, not specific to this receptor: Some responding clones were detected in pre-infection memory, which suggested that pre-existing cross-reactive memory T cells had joined the SARS-CoV-2 response. The study included only a couple of mild cases, and larger cohorts that include severe cases with pre-infection samples were judged to be necessary. Contracting CD4+ clones were found mainly in CM and EM memory subsets, while CD8+ clones were enriched in EMRA. From day 15 to 85, contracting clones showed balanced CD4/CD8 phenotypes, whereas a second wave of clones that expanded from day 15 to 37 leaned towards CD4+. Whether the second-wave clones peaking on day 37 were SARS-CoV-2 specific was not confirmed.

The germline V gene specifies SGHRS as CDR1 and YFSETQ as CDR2. V has 6 bases trimmed and J has 6 bases trimmed; junction bases matching no gene number 8. The cysteine opens and the phenylalanine closes a CDR3 of 15 amino acids. Only CDR3 DNA remains: 45 bases, in frame from the first base. Ficoll-Paque density gradient centrifugation was the method used to isolate PBMCs. The instrument was an Illumina NovaSeq 6000. cDNA libraries for TCRalpha and TCRbeta were prepared by 5'RACE using constant-segment primers, with sample barcodes and unique molecular identifiers added. RNA was extracted from every sample with Trizol reagent. Library amplification was performed in two PCR steps, and a second sample barcode and Illumina TruSeq adapters were introduced in the second step. Sequencing of libraries was performed on an Illumina NovaSeq with 2 x 150 bp paired-end reads. Regarding the original processing steps: The reads were demultiplexed and collapsed into UMI-guided consensus sequences using migec v1.2.7. Using mixcr v2.1.11, the UMI consensuses were aligned to TRA and TRB V and J templates and assembled into clonotypes. Clonotypes were classified as expanded or contracted when called significant by both edgeR and NoisET, with noise models trained on biological replicates. For edgeR calls, the thresholds were a false discovery rate-adjusted p below 0.01 and a log2 fold-change of 1. As an exploratory analysis of dynamics, PCA with hierarchical clustering was applied to max-normalized trajectories of the 1000 most abundant clonotypes. Each responding clone was given a CD4 or CD8 phenotype based on the CD4+ and CD8+ repertoires, which had been sequenced separately. The raw public reads went through TCRdb reprocessing: fastp at Q25, MiXCR clone calling, in-frame beta chains kept. Duplicate CDR3 protein sequences are folded into a single record with the most common DNA and genes. Clone size and V and J calls follow TCRdb, not the original study. Within this sample are some 340,000 distinct CDR3 sequences, with 10% to 15% of them counted one time only. 20% to 25% of the sample is in the top ten clones.

To note about this clonotype: Which antigen it targets is not known. The record has no base qualities; no much larger clone is one base away.

The receptor was isolated from a young man who had mild COVID-19 (a few samples of this study predate the infection). The sample titles of this study are shuffled in the database, so cell type and time point are left out; the donor was told from shared clones. The sequencing input was PBMCs or a T cell subset sorted from them (not recorded which). The V and J segments used are TRBV5-1 and TRBJ2-3; 12 nucleotides in the junction match TRBD2. The DNA reads as follows: TGCGCCAGCACCTGGACTAGCGGGGTGCCGGATACGCAGTATTTT. This is translated as CASTWTSGVPDTQYF.